What follows are 28 T cell receptor beta chains derived from one specimen sequenced in a study of T cell repertoires in ileal Crohn's disease. The time point: inflamed ileum from the surgical specimen. The assay was immunoSEQ multiplex PCR, and TCRdb's table has in-frame clones only and misses some. In the table there are roughly 17,000 clones, 92% of which are singletons. Sequences were obtained from ileal tissue. These receptors all stem from an adult with Crohn's disease.

The chain joins TRBV28 to TRBJ1-2; a possible D gene is TRBD1 (6 bases). CDR3 length equals 15 residues. Deletions cut 5 bases from V and 8 bases from J, with 21 bases between. The V gene's germline CDR1 is MDHEN and CDR2 SYDVKM. CDR3 sequence: CASSAPTGLIRGYTF. CDR3 coding DNA: TGTGCCAGCAGTGCGCCGACAGGCCTTATAAGGGGCTACACCTTC.

The V and J genes are TRBV5-1 and TRBJ2-5, with 9 positions matching TRBD2. V dropped 0 bases and J dropped 4; count of bases not matched to a gene: 16. CDR1 is SGHRS and CDR2 is YFSETQ in the germline V gene. The CDR3 is made up of 19 amino acids. CDR3 sequence: CASSLEAGRGSGGGETQYF. In DNA, the CDR3 is TGCGCCAGCAGCTTGGAGGCAGGGCGGGGTAGCGGGGGAGGAGAGACCCAGTACTTC.

The chain combines TRBV9 with TRBJ2-1, with D possibly being TRBD1 or TRBD2 (5 bases each). CDR3 length: 15 residues. CDR1 is SGDLS and CDR2 is YYNGEE in the germline V gene. Trimming pared 3 bases from V and 3 bases from J, leaving 13 bases between. This chain's CDR3 is CASSARDGFYNEQFF. The CDR3 DNA reads TGTGCCAGCAGCGCTCGGGACGGTTTCTACAATGAGCAGTTCTTC.

The chain uses TRBV4-1 and TRBJ2-1, with D maybe TRBD1 (5 bases). CDR1 and CDR2 from the germline V gene are MGHRA and YSYEKL. The length of the CDR3 is 14 residues. Trimming pared 1 base from V and 4 bases from J, leaving 8 bases between. The CDR3 spells CASSQVRQYNEQFF. Written as DNA, the CDR3 is TGCGCCAGCAGCCAAGTAAGACAGTACAATGAGCAGTTCTTC.

The chain carries TRBV20-1 and TRBJ2-7, with D perhaps matching TRBD2 (5 bases). The CDR3 length is 10 residues. In germline, CDR1 is DFQATT, CDR2 SNEGSKA (reference sequence). The CDR3 loop is CSATRGEQYF. Here the CDR3 DNA reads TGCAGCGCAACCAGAGGGGAGCAGTACTTC.

Remarks on this clone: Relative to the germline gene, one junction end is altered; a read error may explain this. J is TRBJ1-4 and V is TRBV19; D is uncertain. Per the germline V gene, CDR1 is LNHDA and CDR2 is SQIVND (reference sequence). CDR3 size: 12 residues. The CDR3 here is CASSIGTEKLFF. The DNA for the CDR3 is TGTGCCAGTAGTATAGGTACAGAAAAGCTGTTTTTT.

CDR3 amino acids: CASSLVTVHLHF. CDR3 nucleotide sequence: TGTGCCAGCAGCTTAGTGACGGTTCACCTCCACTTT. This chain connects TRBV7-9 to TRBJ1-6; D gene uncertain. This CDR3 has 12 residues. Trimming pared 1 base from V and 15 bases from J, leaving 10 bases between. CDR1 and CDR2 (germline): SEHNR, FQNEAQ (reference sequence). Variable domain in full (rest from reference TRBV7-9 and TRBJ1-6): DTGVSQNPRHKITKRGQNVTFRCDPISEHNRLYWYRQTLGQGPEFLTYFQNEAQLEKSRLLSDRFSAERPKGSFSTLEIQRTEQGDSAMYLCASSLVTVHLHFGNGTRLTVT.

This clone was found once. V gene TRBV6-6 combines with J gene TRBJ2-5; unclear D gene. The CDR3 spans 14 residues. Germline V gene sequence: CDR1 MNHNY, CDR2 SVGAGI (reference sequence). Trimming removed 0 bases from V and 9 bases from J, with 14 bases in between. CDR3: CASSYSAAPTPQYF. The CDR3 DNA reads TGTGCCAGCAGTTACTCGGCAGCCCCTACTCCCCAGTACTTC.

Here the CDR3 DNA reads TGTGCCAGCAGCTTGCAGCCCACTTGGGGCGGGGGGTCCCCAGATACGCAGTATTTT. This translates into CASSLQPTWGGGSPDTQYF. The chain joins TRBV7-2 to TRBJ2-3, with 8 bases fitting TRBD2. Germline trimming cut 3 bases from V and 4 bases from J; bases unmatched to any gene: 18. This CDR3 contains 19 residues. The germline gives CDR1 SGHTA, CDR2 FQGNSA.

This sequence joins TRBV13 and TRBJ2-7, with D uncertain. V was shortened by 8 bases and J by 9 bases, with 11 bases between the two germline ends. CDR3 size: 10 residues. Germline loops: CDR1 PRHDT, CDR2 FYEKMQ (reference sequence). The CDR3 region is CASGPVAQYF. The CDR3 bases are TGTGCCAGCGGCCCAGTCGCGCAGTACTTC.

The rearrangement links TRBV10-3 to TRBJ1-1; unclear D gene. Trimming took 5 bases from V and 6 from J, leaving 13 bases between them. The germline V gene encodes CDR1 ENHRY and CDR2 SYGVKD. The length of the CDR3 is 13 residues. In nucleotides, the CDR3 is TGTGCCATCAGTAAAAAAAGTGAGGCTGAAGCTTTCTTT. Encoded protein: CAISKKSEAEAFF.

A single count supports this clone. The chain links TRBV27 to TRBJ2-7, with TRBD1 matching over 7 bases. This CDR3 comprises 14 residues. Germline V gene data show CDR1 as MNHEY and CDR2 as SMNVEV (reference sequence). V shed 5 bases, J shed 0 bases, and the junction held 4 bases outside the gene matches. In DNA form, the CDR3 reads TGTGCCAGCAGTCGGGACAGAAGCTCCTACGAGCAGTACTTC. Translation: CASSRDRSSYEQYF.

The genes are TRBV7-8 and TRBJ2-7; D unresolved. This CDR3 comprises 12 residues. Germline V gene data show CDR1 as SGHVS and CDR2 as FQNEAQ. Trimming removed 3 bases from V and 3 bases from J, with 6 bases in between. The CDR3 nucleotides are TGTGCCAGCAGCTTTAATATCTACGAGCAGTACTTC. It is translated as CASSFNIYEQYF.

This chain connects TRBV19 to TRBJ2-3; 10 bases agree with TRBD2. The CDR3 has 16 amino acids. V gave up 4 bases and J gave up 8 bases; unmatched junction bases: 12. From germline, CDR1 is LNHDA and CDR2 SQIVND (reference sequence). CDR3 nucleotide sequence: TGTGCCAGTAGTAACACCATACTAGCGGGGAGTGGTACGCAGTATTTT. Amino acid sequence: CASSNTILAGSGTQYF.

The chain links TRBV6-6 to TRBJ2-2; tentatively, D is TRBD1 (5 bases). V lost 0 bases and J 4 bases, leaving 12 bases between the germline ends. Germline lookup yields CDR1 MNHNY and CDR2 SVGAGI (reference sequence). The CDR3 totals 16 residues. For the CDR3, the DNA is TGTGCCAGCAGTTACTCAGGTTCACAGGTCACCGGGGAGCTGTTTTTT. This gives the protein CASSYSGSQVTGELFF.

This chain's CDR3 is CASSDHSPLHF. CDR3 nucleotide sequence: TGTGCCAGCAGTGATCATTCACCCCTCCACTTT. V gene TRBV28 combines with J gene TRBJ1-6; D is unresolved. This CDR3 has 11 residues. Germline CDR1 and CDR2: MDHEN and SYDVKM. V lost 5 bases and J 8 bases, leaving 4 bases between the germline ends.

V gene TRBV27 combines with J gene TRBJ1-6, with a weak D call TRBD1 (5 bases). The germline gives CDR1 MNHEY, CDR2 SMNVEV (reference sequence). Trimming removed 7 bases from V and 7 bases from J, with 20 bases in between. The CDR3 sequence is 16 residues long. The CDR3 region has the DNA TGTGCCAGCAACCGGGAGGGGCCTTTAAGCAATTCACCCCTCCACTTT. Translating it yields CASNREGPLSNSPLHF.

J is TRBJ1-1 and V is TRBV5-1; D is unresolved. This CDR3 is 13 amino acids long. Between the trimmed V and J ends, which lost 4 bases and 5 bases, there was a span of 12 bases. Germline V gives CDR1 SGHRS, CDR2 YFSETQ. Here the CDR3 DNA reads TGCGCCAGCAGCCTTCTGACGGGGACTGAAGCTTTCTTT. Translating gives CASSLLTGTEAFF.

V is TRBV6-1 and J is TRBJ2-7, with 10 positions matching TRBD2. The length of the CDR3 is 15 residues. V was pared by 1 base and J by 5 bases, with 5 bases of the junction left unmatched. Germline CDR1 reads MNHNS; CDR2 reads SASEGT. The CDR3 loop is CASSEERGGPDEQYF. The CDR3 nucleotides are TGTGCCAGCAGTGAAGAGCGGGGGGGCCCGGACGAGCAGTACTTC.

The chain combines TRBV9 with TRBJ1-4, with D perhaps matching TRBD1 (5 bases). The germline V gene encodes CDR1 SGDLS and CDR2 YYNGEE. This CDR3 has 14 residues. V was trimmed by 0 bases and J by 10 bases, leaving 13 bases between them. CDR3 nucleotide sequence: TGTGCCAGCAGCGTAGGGGGCCCGGGTGGAAAACTGTTTTTT. Translating gives CASSVGGPGGKLFF.

V is TRBV12-5 and J is TRBJ1-1; no reliable D call. The length of the CDR3 is 13 residues. V lost 3 bases and J lost 1, with 6 bases in between. From germline, CDR1 is LGHNT and CDR2 FRNRAP. CDR3 nucleotide sequence: TGTGCTAGTGGTTTAGCAGGGAACACTGAAGCTTTCTTT. Encoded protein: CASGLAGNTEAFF.

The chain links TRBV5-4 to TRBJ1-3, with D unclear. This CDR3 spans 14 amino acids. The germline gives CDR1 SGHNT, CDR2 YYREEE (reference sequence). The V end lost 0 bases, the J end lost 0 bases, and 4 bases lay between the germline ends. The CDR3 DNA is TGTGCCAGCAGCTTGGGGGTCTCTGGAAACACCATATATTTT. It translates to CASSLGVSGNTIYF.

This chain links TRBV7-3 with TRBJ2-3; TRBD1 is a possible D gene (6 bases). Looked up from germline, CDR1 is SGHTA and CDR2 is FQGTGA. V dropped 3 bases and J dropped 1 base, with 11 bases sitting between them. The CDR3 runs 15 residues. The CDR3 region is CASSFLGQGTDTQYF. In DNA form, the CDR3 reads TGTGCCAGCAGCTTTCTGGGACAAGGCACAGATACGCAGTATTTT.

This clone has only one observation. The chain couples TRBV28 to TRBJ1-5, with 7 bases that match TRBD1. The germline V gene has CDR1 MDHEN and CDR2 SYDVKM. This CDR3 has 14 amino acids. V shed 3 bases, J shed 7 bases, and the junction held 6 bases outside the gene matches. The CDR3 spells CASSFQGQQQPQHF. The CDR3 nucleotides read TGTGCCAGCAGTTTTCAGGGACAGCAACAGCCCCAGCATTTT. Full variable domain (remainder filled in from reference TRBV28 and TRBJ1-5): DVKVTQSSRYLVKRTGEKVFLECVQDMDHENMFWYRQDPGLGLRLIYFSYDVKMKEKGDIPEGYSVSREKKERFSLILESASTNQTSMYLCASSFQGQQQPQHFGDGTRLSIL.

The V and J genes are TRBV19 and TRBJ1-1, with D possibly matching TRBD1 (6 bases). Trimming shortened V by 3 bases and J by 0 bases, and 11 bases separated the two germline ends. CDR3 length: 15 residues. The germline CDR1 and CDR2 sequences are LNHDA and SQIVND (reference sequence). CDR3 sequence reads: CASSMTGGVNTEAFF. Written as DNA, the CDR3 is TGTGCCAGTAGTATGACAGGAGGCGTGAACACTGAAGCTTTCTTT.

The J gene is TRBJ2-3, the V gene TRBV9; 12 nucleotides align to TRBD2. The CDR3 has 16 amino acids. Trimming cost V 0 bases and J 6 bases; bases outside gene matches: 5. Germline CDR1 and CDR2: SGDLS and YYNGEE. This CDR3 reads CASSVEASGGADTQYF. As DNA, the CDR3 is TGTGCCAGCAGCGTAGAAGCTAGCGGGGGGGCGGATACGCAGTATTTT.

The gene calls are TRBV2 and TRBJ2-7, with a possible D match to TRBD1 (7 bases). Trimming took off 6 bases at V and 2 bases at J, with 14 bases between the two ends. Per the germline V gene, CDR1 is SNHLY and CDR2 is FYNNEI. The CDR3 covers 14 residues. The CDR3 reads CASSAGQLTYEQYF. As DNA, the CDR3 is TGTGCCAGCAGCGCGGGACAGCTTACCTACGAGCAGTACTTC.

This rearrangement joins TRBV5-1 to TRBJ2-7, with TRBD1 identical over 9 bases. V dropped 0 bases and J dropped 3; count of bases not matched to a gene: 1. Germline CDR1 is SGHRS and CDR2 is YFSETQ. This CDR3 has 14 amino acids. The chain's CDR3 is CASSLADRGYEQYF. The CDR3 DNA is TGCGCCAGCAGCTTGGCGGACAGGGGCTACGAGCAGTACTTC.